Listed below are T cell receptor beta chains from one sample, sequenced in a study of human T cells and chemical hapten exposure. TCRdb reprocessed the RACE reads via MiXCR and lists one record per CDR3 protein. The table records about 400,000 distinct CDR3 sequences, over 6% of them present only once. The source material was whole blood, sampled in connection with sensitization to the hapten diphenylcyclopropenone (DPC). The receptors derive from a woman under 30 with alopecia areata. Some clones in this sample may be carry-over from other donors' samples. Each CDR3 is given with its conserved first and last residue.

CDR3 protein: CSAKGARTYNEQFF; J gene: TRBJ2-1; V gene: TRBV20-1
CDR3 protein: CASSPAVGDNSPLHF; J gene: TRBJ1-6; V gene: TRBV7-9
CDR3 protein: CSAAPGTSGAWGEQFF; J gene: TRBJ2-1; V gene: TRBV20-1
CDR3 protein: CASRGQGLYQPQHF; J gene: TRBJ1-5; V gene: TRBV6-1
CDR3 protein: CASSVTGGGTEAFF; J gene: TRBJ1-1; V gene: TRBV5-6
CDR3 protein: CASTATGSVTDTQYF; J gene: TRBJ2-3; V gene: TRBV7-9
CDR3 protein: CSVARGRATNEKLFF; J gene: TRBJ1-4; V gene: TRBV29-1
CDR3 protein: CAISEWTGGRPYGYTF; J gene: TRBJ1-2; V gene: TRBV10-3
CDR3 protein: CSARVQGSPPYEQYF; J gene: TRBJ2-7; V gene: TRBV20-1
CDR3 protein: CASSLRSRGLTGELFF; J gene: TRBJ2-2; V gene: TRBV7-3
CDR3 protein: CASRGTSGSTDTQYF; J gene: TRBJ2-3; V gene: TRBV2
CDR3 protein: CAIRGAPSTEAFF; J gene: TRBJ1-1; V gene: TRBV10-3
CDR3 protein: CSVPGQGIGQPQHF; J gene: TRBJ1-5; V gene: TRBV29-1
CDR3 protein: CASSPQSTTDTQYF; J gene: TRBJ2-3; V gene: TRBV4-2
CDR3 protein: CASSFGQGSSYNSPLHF; J gene: TRBJ1-6; V gene: TRBV5-1
CDR3 protein: CASSRDKLGKQFF; J gene: TRBJ2-1; V gene: TRBV7-7
CDR3 protein: CASSSEDRADNEQFF; J gene: TRBJ2-1; V gene: TRBV21-1
CDR3 protein: CASSGGQYPQETQYF; J gene: TRBJ2-5; V gene: TRBV2
CDR3 protein: CASSQLHVEGEQYF; J gene: TRBJ2-7; V gene: TRBV3-1
CDR3 protein: CASSPGQGRDTQYF; J gene: TRBJ2-3; V gene: TRBV7-2
CDR3 protein: CASSLGGGFGDTQYF; J gene: TRBJ2-3; V gene: TRBV5-4
CDR3 protein: CASSQGGNSGGYNEQFF; J gene: TRBJ2-1; V gene: TRBV4-3
CDR3 protein: CASSRDSLINQPQHF; J gene: TRBJ1-5; V gene: TRBV7-8
CDR3 protein: CASSDDSGNTIYF; J gene: TRBJ1-3; V gene: TRBV7-9
CDR3 protein: CASSTREGANEKLFF; J gene: TRBJ1-4; V gene: TRBV4-2
CDR3 protein: CASSQEQGPQPQHF; J gene: TRBJ1-5; V gene: TRBV7-2
CDR3 protein: CSATPSGREITEAFF; J gene: TRBJ1-1; V gene: TRBV20-1
CDR3 protein: CASSGANTGELFF; J gene: TRBJ2-2; V gene: TRBV2
CDR3 protein: CSAGTTSYEQYF; J gene: TRBJ2-7; V gene: TRBV20-1
CDR3 protein: CASTQDHSGANVLTF; J gene: TRBJ2-6; V gene: TRBV6-5
CDR3 protein: CASSPSGGFTEAFF; J gene: TRBJ1-1; V gene: TRBV3-1
CDR3 protein: CASSQSGLPYEQYF; J gene: TRBJ2-7; V gene: TRBV4-2
CDR3 protein: CATGGPNTGELFF; J gene: TRBJ2-2; V gene: TRBV10-3
CDR3 protein: CASSWSSGGARDTQYF; J gene: TRBJ2-3; V gene: TRBV7-8
CDR3 protein: CASSKVCLGQANEKLFF; J gene: TRBJ1-4; V gene: TRBV21-1
CDR3 protein: CASSQGYGYTF; J gene: TRBJ1-2; V gene: TRBV28
CDR3 protein: CASSRGQGASYEQYF; J gene: TRBJ2-7; V gene: TRBV4-2
CDR3 protein: CASSHLADSGNTIYF; J gene: TRBJ1-3; V gene: TRBV4-3
CDR3 protein: CASSLEGQGLPKAEAFF; J gene: TRBJ1-1; V gene: TRBV7-2
CDR3 protein: CASSPYSSLDGKNIQYF; J gene: TRBJ2-4; V gene: TRBV28
CDR3 protein: CASWDRNQPQHF; J gene: TRBJ1-5; V gene: TRBV2
CDR3 protein: CASSQEGTHHYEYF; J gene: TRBJ2-7; V gene: TRBV3-1
CDR3 protein: CASSLLAGGTPYNEQFF; J gene: TRBJ2-1; V gene: TRBV6-2/TRBV6-3
CDR3 protein: CASSQGTQGYEQYF; J gene: TRBJ2-7; V gene: TRBV4-1
CDR3 protein: CASSVTQGVLSNQPQHF; J gene: TRBJ1-5; V gene: TRBV5-5
CDR3 protein: CSVLAGGGPITDTQYF; J gene: TRBJ2-3; V gene: TRBV29-1
CDR3 protein: CASSYRRGGLYEQYF; J gene: TRBJ2-7; V gene: TRBV6-5
CDR3 protein: CASSLAGGARTDTQYF; J gene: TRBJ2-3; V gene: TRBV5-4
CDR3 protein: CASSLRGRAANTGELFF; J gene: TRBJ2-2; V gene: TRBV27
CDR3 protein: CASSFYPTDTQYF; J gene: TRBJ2-3; V gene: TRBV27
CDR3 protein: CASSLTGEENYGYTF; J gene: TRBJ1-2; V gene: TRBV7-3